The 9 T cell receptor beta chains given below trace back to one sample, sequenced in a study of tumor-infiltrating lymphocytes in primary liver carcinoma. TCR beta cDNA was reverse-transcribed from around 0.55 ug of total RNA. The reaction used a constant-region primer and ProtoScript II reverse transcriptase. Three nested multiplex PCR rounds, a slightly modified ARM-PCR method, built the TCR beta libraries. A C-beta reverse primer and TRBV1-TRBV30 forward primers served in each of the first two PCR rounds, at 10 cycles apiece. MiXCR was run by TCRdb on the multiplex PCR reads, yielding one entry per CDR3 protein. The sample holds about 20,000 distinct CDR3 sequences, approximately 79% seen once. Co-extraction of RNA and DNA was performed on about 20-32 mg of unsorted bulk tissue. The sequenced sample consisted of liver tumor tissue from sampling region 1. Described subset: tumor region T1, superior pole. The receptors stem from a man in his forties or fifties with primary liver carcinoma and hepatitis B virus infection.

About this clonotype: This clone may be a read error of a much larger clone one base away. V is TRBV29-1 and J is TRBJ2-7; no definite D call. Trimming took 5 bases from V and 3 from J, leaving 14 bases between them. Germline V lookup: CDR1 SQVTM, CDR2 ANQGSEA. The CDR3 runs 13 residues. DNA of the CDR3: TGCAGCGTTTCCGGCGGTGGTTGCTACGAGCAGTACTTC. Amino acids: CSVSGGGCYEQYF.

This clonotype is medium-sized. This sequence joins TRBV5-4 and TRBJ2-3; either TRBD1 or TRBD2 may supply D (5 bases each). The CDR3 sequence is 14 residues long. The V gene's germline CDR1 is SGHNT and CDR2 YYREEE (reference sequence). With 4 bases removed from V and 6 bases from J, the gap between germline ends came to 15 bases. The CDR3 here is CASSPGTTLDTQYF. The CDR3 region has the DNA TGTGCCAGCAGCCCCGGGACCACACTTGATACGCAGTATTTT.

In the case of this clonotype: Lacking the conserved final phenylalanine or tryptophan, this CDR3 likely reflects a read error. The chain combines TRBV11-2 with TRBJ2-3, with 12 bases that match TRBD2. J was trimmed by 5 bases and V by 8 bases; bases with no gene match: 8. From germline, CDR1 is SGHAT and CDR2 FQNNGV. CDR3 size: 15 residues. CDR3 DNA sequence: TGTGCCAGCGGCGCTAGCGGGAGGGCCATAGATACGCAGTATTGT. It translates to CASGASGRAIDTQYC.

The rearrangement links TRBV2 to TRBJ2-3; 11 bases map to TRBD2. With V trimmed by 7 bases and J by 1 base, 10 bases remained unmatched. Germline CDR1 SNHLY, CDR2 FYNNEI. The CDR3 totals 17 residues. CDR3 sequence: CASNKTLAGGGTDTQYF. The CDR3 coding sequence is TGTGCCAGCAATAAAACCTTAGCGGGAGGGGGCACAGATACGCAGTATTTT.

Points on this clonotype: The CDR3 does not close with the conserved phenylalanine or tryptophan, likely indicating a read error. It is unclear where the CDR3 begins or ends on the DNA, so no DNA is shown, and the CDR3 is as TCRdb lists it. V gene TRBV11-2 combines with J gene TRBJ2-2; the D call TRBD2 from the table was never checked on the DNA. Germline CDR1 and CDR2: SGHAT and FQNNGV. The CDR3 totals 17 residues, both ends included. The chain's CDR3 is CASSLALRGANTGKLFC.

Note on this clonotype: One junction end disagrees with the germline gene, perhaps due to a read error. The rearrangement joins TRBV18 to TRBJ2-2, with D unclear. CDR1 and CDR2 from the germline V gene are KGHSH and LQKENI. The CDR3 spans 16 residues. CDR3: CASSPIRPANTRELFF. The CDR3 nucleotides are TGTGCCAGCTCACCCATAAGACCTGCGAACACCAGGGAGCTGTTTTTT.

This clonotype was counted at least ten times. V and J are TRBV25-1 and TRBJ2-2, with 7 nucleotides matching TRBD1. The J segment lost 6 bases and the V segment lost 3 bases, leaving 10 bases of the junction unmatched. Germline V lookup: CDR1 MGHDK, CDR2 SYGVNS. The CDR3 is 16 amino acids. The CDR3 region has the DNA TGTGCCAGCAGTGAGGGACAGTACAAGGACGCCGGGGAGCTGTTTTTT. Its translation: CASSEGQYKDAGELFF.

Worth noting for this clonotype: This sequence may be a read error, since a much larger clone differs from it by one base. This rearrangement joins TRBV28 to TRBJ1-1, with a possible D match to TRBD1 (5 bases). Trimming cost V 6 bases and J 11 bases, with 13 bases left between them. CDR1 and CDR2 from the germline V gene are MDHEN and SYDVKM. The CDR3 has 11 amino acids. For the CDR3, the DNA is TGTGCCAGCAGATCGTGGGGGTGGGCTTTCTTT. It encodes CASRSWGWAFF.

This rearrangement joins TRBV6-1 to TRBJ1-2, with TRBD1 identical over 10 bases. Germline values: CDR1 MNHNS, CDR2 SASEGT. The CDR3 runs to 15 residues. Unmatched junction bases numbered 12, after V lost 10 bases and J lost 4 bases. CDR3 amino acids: CATRQGAGWGYGYTF. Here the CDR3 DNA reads TGTGCCACAAGACAGGGGGCGGGATGGGGCTATGGCTACACCTTC.